This T cell receptor beta chain comes out of a study of CD8+CD57+ T cells in acquired aplastic anemia. The TCR beta profiling, which covered VDJ combination and CDR3 sequence, was carried out using genomic DNA as the template. TCRdb re-derived calls from the reads in MiXCR, one entry per CDR3 protein. The table includes around 190,000 distinct CDR3 sequences, around 59% detected once. Only one count was recorded for this clonotype. Germline CDR1 is DFQATT and CDR2 is SNEGSKA (reference sequence). Trimming took off 0 bases at V and 3 bases at J, with 2 bases between the two ends. The CDR3 runs to 11 residues.

The chain joins TRBV20-1 to TRBJ1-1, with unresolved D. This TCR derives from a human donor in good health, serving as a control. The sample was sorted CD4+, CD8+, or CD8+CD57+ T cells (not recorded which) from PBMCs. DNA of the CDR3: TGCAGTGCTAGAGATTACACTGAAGCTTTCTTT. This codes for CSARDYTEAFF.